One and the same sample provided the 15 T cell receptor beta chains below, sequenced in a study of blood T cells in healthy people across ages. Together with a sample-barcoded 5' primer, a J-beta primer mix was included in a second PCR lasting about 6 to 11 cycles. TCRdb recomputed calls from the 5' RACE reads with MiXCR, one row per CDR3 protein. The sample consists of around 1,500,000 distinct CDR3 sequences, roughly 45% of them appearing once. The sample was blood. These TCRs come from a woman under 30 in good health.

The chain links TRBV7-2 to TRBJ1-2, with D tentatively TRBD1 (6 bases). Trimming removed 6 bases at V and 0 bases at J, with 11 bases between. The CDR3 covers 14 residues. Germline-derived CDR1 and CDR2 are SGHTA and FQGNSA. CDR3: CASSPEGANYGYTF. The CDR3 bases are TGTGCCAGCAGTCCCGAGGGGGCTAACTATGGCTACACCTTC.

This sequence joins TRBV20-1 and TRBJ2-7; 7 positions match TRBD2. The length of the CDR3 is 18 residues. V lost 2 bases to trimming and J lost 7 bases; unmatched junction nucleotides: 23. CDR1 and CDR2 from the germline V gene are DFQATT and SNEGSKA (reference sequence). CDR3 loop: CSARPAIYSGVPFNEQYF. DNA for the CDR3: TGCAGTGCTAGACCCGCGATTTACAGCGGGGTGCCCTTCAATGAGCAGTACTTC.

The chain combines TRBV6-6 with TRBJ1-3; D call uncertain. This CDR3 region has 14 residues. Trimming took off 6 bases at V and 4 bases at J, with 13 bases between the two ends. CDR1 is MNHNY and CDR2 is SVGAGI in the germline V gene (reference sequence). The CDR3 sequence is CASRSTNGGNTIYF. In DNA, the CDR3 is TGTGCCAGCAGGAGCACCAACGGAGGAAACACCATATATTTT.

V gene TRBV2 combines with J gene TRBJ1-2; 10 bases map to TRBD1. V shed 5 bases, J shed 6 bases, and the junction held 12 bases outside the gene matches. This CDR3 has 16 residues. CDR1 and CDR2 from the germline V gene are SNHLY and FYNNEI. CDR3 loop: CASSPPTDRGQDGYTF. CDR3 sequence (DNA): TGTGCCAGCAGTCCACCGACTGACAGGGGGCAGGATGGCTACACCTTC.

The chain carries TRBV6-5 and TRBJ1-5; 8 positions match TRBD1. Per germline, CDR1 MNHEY and CDR2 SVGAGI. V shed 6 bases and J 1 base; nucleotides not matched to a gene: 5. The CDR3 runs 15 residues. CDR3 bases: TGTGCCAGCAGGCATCAGGGGGCCAGCAATCAGCCCCAGCATTTT. This translates into CASRHQGASNQPQHF.

As DNA, the CDR3 is TGTGCCAGCAGCTGCCTCCGGGTCTATGGCTACACCTTC. Encoded protein: CASSCLRVYGYTF. This chain connects TRBV5-6 to TRBJ1-2; no clear D. Trimming removed 3 bases from V and 4 bases from J, with 10 bases in between. This CDR3 contains 13 residues. From germline, CDR1 is SGHDT and CDR2 YYEEEE.

The gene calls are TRBV5-1 and TRBJ1-6, with D perhaps matching TRBD1 (5 bases). CDR1 is SGHRS and CDR2 is YFSETQ in the germline V gene. This CDR3 region has 17 residues. The V and J ends lost 0 bases and 6 bases respectively, with 16 bases between them. CDR3 DNA: TGCGCCAGCAGCTTGGAGTCGTCAAGGGGAGGTAATTCACCCCTCCACTTT. It yields the protein CASSLESSRGGNSPLHF.

This rearrangement joins TRBV20-1 to TRBJ2-4; the match to TRBD2 covers 8 bases. CDR3 length: 14 amino acids. With V trimmed by 6 bases and J by 13 bases, 17 bases remained unmatched. CDR1 and CDR2 (germline): DFQATT, SNEGSKA (reference sequence). The CDR3 sequence: CSARSGRGDNEQYF. As DNA, the CDR3 is TGCAGTGCAAGGTCCGGGAGGGGAGACAATGAGCAGTACTTC.

CDR3 bases: TGTGCCAGCACCCAAGCGGGAGGAACCTACGAGCAGTACTTC. As protein: CASTQAGGTYEQYF. The rearrangement joins TRBV12-3 or TRBV12-4 to TRBJ2-5; 9 nucleotides agree with TRBD2. The J call may be mistaken, given a closer DNA end match to TRBJ2-7. This CDR3 spans 14 amino acids.

This clonotype showed up just a few times. The chain employs TRBV27 and TRBJ2-1; 8 bases map to TRBD2. The length of the CDR3 is 14 residues. CDR1 is MNHEY and CDR2 is SMNVEV in the germline V gene (reference sequence). Losses at the gene ends were 4 bases for V and 7 bases for J; bases not matched to a gene: 6. CDR3 DNA: TGTGCCAGCAGTTGGGGGACTAGTAGGAATGAGCAGTTCTTC. This sequence encodes CASSWGTSRNEQFF.

The chain links TRBV20-1 to TRBJ2-1; tentatively, D is TRBD2 (6 bases). This CDR3 spans 15 amino acids. Germline loops: CDR1 DFQATT, CDR2 SNEGSKA (reference sequence). Trimming shortened V by 4 bases and J by 0 bases, and 13 bases separated the two germline ends. The CDR3: CSATAGWGSYNEQFF. DNA of the CDR3: TGCAGTGCTACGGCGGGGTGGGGCTCCTACAATGAGCAGTTCTTC.

The genes are TRBV14 and TRBJ2-3; 9 nucleotides agree with TRBD2. V shed 6 bases and J 10 bases; nucleotides not matched to a gene: 17. The germline V gene has CDR1 SGHDN and CDR2 FVKESK. The CDR3 sequence is 16 residues long. Here the CDR3 DNA reads TGTGCCAGCAGTCTCATGGCGGTAGCGGGAGTTGTCGCGCAGTATTTT. As protein: CASSLMAVAGVVAQYF.

This chain joins TRBV2 and TRBJ2-1; possible D gene TRBD2, 5 bases. The germline gives CDR1 SNHLY, CDR2 FYNNEI. Trimming removed 9 bases at V and 8 bases at J, with 20 bases between. The CDR3 loop spans 14 amino acids. For the CDR3, the DNA is TGTGCCAGAAACCGGGAACCCGGCCATCATGAGCAGTTCTTC. Translating gives CARNREPGHHEQFF. Filled out from reference TRBV2 and TRBJ2-1, the complete variable domain reads EPEVTQTPSHQVTQMGQEVILRCVPISNHLYFYWYRQILGQKVEFLVSFYNNEISEKSEIFDDQFSVERPDGSNFTLKIRSTKLEDSAMYFCARNREPGHHEQFFGPGTRLTVL.

The chain employs TRBV2 and TRBJ2-5; D remains unclear. Trimming shortened V by 4 bases and J by 4 bases, and 10 bases separated the two germline ends. The CDR3 extends over 13 amino acids. From germline, CDR1 is SNHLY and CDR2 FYNNEI. CDR3 protein: CASSAPTPETQYF. The CDR3 DNA follows: TGTGCCAGCAGTGCACCCACCCCAGAGACCCAGTACTTC.

The chain is built from TRBV6-1 and TRBJ1-1; 7 nucleotides match TRBD1. Germline V CDR1 and CDR2: MNHNS, SASEGT. V lost 6 bases, J lost 0 bases, and 4 bases stayed unmatched. The CDR3 runs 14 residues. The CDR3 DNA reads as TGTGCCAGCAGGGACAGGAGCCTGAACACTGAAGCTTTCTTT. Amino acids: CASRDRSLNTEAFF.